This T cell receptor (beta chain) was sequenced for a study of prognosis after radiotherapy for stage I lung cancer. Overall study context: Aged about 53 to 84 years, with a median of roughly 70 years, the patients were 10 to 15 men and roughly six women. No patient had concurrent therapy with stereotactic body radiotherapy. After radiotherapy, distant metastases were seen in a handful of patients (median roughly seven months), and no significant progression was seen in around 16. Broader study findings: A fall in unique TCR clone counts followed stereotactic body radiation therapy, with medians of about 9,700 versus 6,500.

With regard to this clonotype: The antigen is unknown.

Trimming left V 6 bases short and J 0 bases short, with 6 bases between. Germline V lookup: CDR1 SGHTA, CDR2 FQGNSA. The CDR3 extends over 14 amino acids. It was by two-round multiplex PCR that TCR beta CDR3 was amplified from genomic DNA. During first-round PCR, primers specific to each TRBV and TRBJ gene were used. TCRdb fed the multiplex PCR reads into MiXCR, producing one record per CDR3 protein. The repertoire holds under 20,000 distinct CDR3 sequences, with 45% to 70% as singletons. V and J are TRBV7-2 and TRBJ2-6; D unclear. Sample: PBMCs, taken before or after stereotactic body radiation therapy (not recorded which). The TCR was taken from a donor over 45 with non-small cell lung cancer. The CDR3 region is CASSTLSGANVLTF. CDR3 nucleotide sequence: TGTGCCAGCAGTACCCTCTCTGGGGCCAACGTCCTGACTTTC.